What follows are 9 T cell receptor beta chains derived from one specimen sequenced in a study of T cells in narcolepsy. Sequencing was performed with immunoSEQ multiplex PCR; in TCRdb, only in-frame clones are kept and a portion is missing. The sample lists about 35,000 clones; around 80% were seen once. The source material was memory (CD45RA-) CD4+ T cells from blood. The receptors here all came from a human donor in good health.

Worth noting for this clone: Other DNA sequences from this sample encode an identical CDR3 as well. The chain is built from TRBV28 and TRBJ2-7; the D is unclear. Germline CDR1 reads MDHEN; CDR2 reads SYDVKM. The CDR3 length is 12 residues. Trimming removed 1 base at V and 6 bases at J, with 7 bases between. CDR3 coding DNA: TGTGCCAGCAGTTTATTAAGTGGCGAGCAGTACTTC. Translated: CASSLLSGEQYF.

The chain combines TRBV6-6 with TRBJ2-5; D uncertain. The CDR3 spans 14 residues. V lost 0 bases and J lost 2, with 7 bases in between. Germline V CDR1 and CDR2: MNHNY, SVGAGI (reference sequence). CDR3 nucleotide sequence: TGTGCCAGCAGTTACTCGTGGTGGCAAGAGACCCAGTACTTC. Encoded protein: CASSYSWWQETQYF.

The gene calls are TRBV19 and TRBJ1-4, with D maybe TRBD1 (5 bases). The CDR3 loop spans 13 amino acids. V shed 10 bases and J shed 0 bases, with 9 bases lying between them. Germline V gives CDR1 LNHDA, CDR2 SQIVND (reference sequence). This CDR3 reads CATGGATNEKLFF. As DNA, the CDR3 is TGTGCCACGGGGGGGGCAACTAATGAAAAACTGTTTTTT. Using reference TRBV19 and TRBJ1-4 for the parts outside the CDR3, the full variable domain is DGGITQSPKYLFRKEGQNVTLSCEQNLNHDAMYWYRQDPGQGLRLIYYSQIVNDFQKGDIAEGYSVSREKKESFPLTVTSAQKNPTAFYLCATGGATNEKLFFGSGTQLSVL.

This sequence joins TRBV5-1 and TRBJ1-2; TRBD1 matches at 7 bases. Germline CDR1 is SGHRS and CDR2 is YFSETQ. V shed 3 bases and J 7 bases; nucleotides not matched to a gene: 9. This CDR3 contains 14 residues. In DNA, the CDR3 is TGCGCCAGCAGCTCCCCGGGACAGAGTGGTGGCTACACCTTC. It translates to CASSSPGQSGGYTF.

The rearrangement uses TRBV5-1 and TRBJ2-2; no clear D gene. The length of the CDR3 is 15 residues. Germline V gene lookup returns CDR1 SGHRS and CDR2 YFSETQ. Trimming took off 2 bases at V and 1 base at J, with 9 bases between the two ends. The CDR3 DNA reads TGCGCCAGCAGCTTAGGACCGCTGAACACCGGGGAGCTGTTTTTT. Translated, it gives CASSLGPLNTGELFF.

V usage is TRBV5-1 and J usage is TRBJ2-1; TRBD2 agrees at 11 bases. The length of the CDR3 is 17 residues. Per the germline V gene, CDR1 is SGHRS and CDR2 is YFSETQ. V was clipped by 4 bases and J by 3 bases; unmatched bases: 9. This CDR3 reads CASSGASLAGVYNEQFF. The CDR3 DNA follows: TGCGCCAGCAGCGGTGCCTCACTAGCGGGAGTCTACAATGAGCAGTTCTTC.

The chain uses TRBV6-5 and TRBJ2-7; tentative D call: TRBD1 (5 bases). The CDR3 spans 15 residues. The germline V gene has CDR1 MNHEY and CDR2 SVGAGI. Trimming pared 6 bases from V and 5 bases from J, leaving 20 bases between. The CDR3 reads CASRPGPLPLHEQYF. The DNA for the CDR3 is TGTGCCAGCAGACCAGGGCCTCTTCCTCTACACGAGCAGTACTTC.

The rearrangement joins TRBV7-9 to TRBJ1-2; 9 nucleotides line up with TRBD1. The CDR3 consists of 16 residues. The junction had 14 bases not matched to a gene; V was cut back by 4 bases and J by 8 bases. Germline lookup yields CDR1 SEHNR and CDR2 FQNEAQ (reference sequence). The CDR3 DNA is TGTGCCAGCAGCTCCGCCAAGGGACAGGGAGAGGGAGGCTACACCTTC. Translated: CASSSAKGQGEGGYTF.

A few counts support this clone. The rearrangement joins TRBV2 to TRBJ1-1; no clear D gene. CDR1 is SNHLY, CDR2 FYNNEI, per germline. The ends were cut back, 7 bases at V and 0 bases at J, with 12 bases in the middle. CDR3 length: 14 residues. The DNA of the CDR3 is TGTGCCAGCAAAGTCGCGGAAATGAACACTGAAGCTTTCTTT. Translated, it gives CASKVAEMNTEAFF.